This T cell receptor beta chain is from a study of blood T cell repertoires in COVID-19. Study at large: Sites across the United States, Italy and Spain contributed samples from acute and convalescent COVID-19. PBMCs, B-cell-depleted T cells, or T cells provided the cDNA or gDNA that made up the material.

Original analysis: Scientists estimated how many nucleated cells there were by amplifying reference gene primers. Generated by immunoSEQ multiplex PCR, the TCRdb table keeps only in-frame clones and is missing some. Clonal size and the V and J genes are those of that table, whereas D and trimming came from the DNA. The sample includes hundreds of thousands of clones, about 80% of them seen just once. The V and J ends lost 3 bases and 4 bases respectively, with 9 bases between them. CDR3 size: 13 residues. In germline, CDR1 is MGHDK, CDR2 SYGVNS. Sequences were obtained from peripheral blood. The genes are TRBV25-1 and TRBJ1-2; tentatively, D is TRBD1 (5 bases). The TCR sequence derives from a human donor in a cohort sampled during active COVID-19. Written as DNA, the CDR3 is TGTGCCAGCAGTGACAGGGTGGCCTATGGCTACACCTTC. This sequence encodes CASSDRVAYGYTF.